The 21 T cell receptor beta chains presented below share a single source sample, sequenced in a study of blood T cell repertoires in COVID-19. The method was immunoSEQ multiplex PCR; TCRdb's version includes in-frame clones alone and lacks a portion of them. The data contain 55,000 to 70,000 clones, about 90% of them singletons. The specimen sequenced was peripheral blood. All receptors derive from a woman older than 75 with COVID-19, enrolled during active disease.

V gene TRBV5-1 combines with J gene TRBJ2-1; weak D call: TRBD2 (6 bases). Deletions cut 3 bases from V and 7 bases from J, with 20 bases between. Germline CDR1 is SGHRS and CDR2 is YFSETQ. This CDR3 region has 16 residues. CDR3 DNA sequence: TGCGCCAGCAGCTCCCTCGGCGGGACCGGCGAAAATGAGCAGTTCTTC. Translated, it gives CASSSLGGTGENEQFF.

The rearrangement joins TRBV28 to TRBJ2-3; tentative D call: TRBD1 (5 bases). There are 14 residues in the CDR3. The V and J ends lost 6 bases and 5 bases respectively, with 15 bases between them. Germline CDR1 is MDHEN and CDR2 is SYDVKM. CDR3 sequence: CASRGAVQLDTQYF. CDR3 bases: TGTGCCAGCAGAGGGGCAGTCCAACTAGATACGCAGTATTTT.

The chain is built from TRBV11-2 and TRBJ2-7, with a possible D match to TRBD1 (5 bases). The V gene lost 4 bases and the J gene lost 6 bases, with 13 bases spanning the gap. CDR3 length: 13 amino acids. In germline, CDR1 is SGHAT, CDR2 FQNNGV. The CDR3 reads CASSSDRSLEQYF. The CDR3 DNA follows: TGTGCCAGCAGCTCCGACAGATCCCTCGAGCAGTACTTC.

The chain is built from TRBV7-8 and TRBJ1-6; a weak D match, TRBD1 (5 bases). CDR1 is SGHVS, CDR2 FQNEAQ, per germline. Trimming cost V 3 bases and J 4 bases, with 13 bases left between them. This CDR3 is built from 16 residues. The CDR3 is CASSFYPGRYNSPLHF. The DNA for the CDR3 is TGTGCCAGCAGCTTTTACCCAGGGAGGTATAATTCACCCCTCCACTTT. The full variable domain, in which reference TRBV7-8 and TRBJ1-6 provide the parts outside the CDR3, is GAGVSQSPRYKVAKRGQDVALRCDPISGHVSLFWYQQALGQGPEFLTYFQNEAQLDKSGLPSDRFFAERPEGSVSTLKIQRTQQEDSAVYLCASSFYPGRYNSPLHFGNGTRLTVT.

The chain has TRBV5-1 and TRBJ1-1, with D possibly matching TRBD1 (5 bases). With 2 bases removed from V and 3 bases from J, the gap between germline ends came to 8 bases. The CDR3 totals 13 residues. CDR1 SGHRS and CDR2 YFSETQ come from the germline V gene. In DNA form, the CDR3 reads TGCGCCAGCAGCTTACAGGCTCACACTGAAGCTTTCTTT. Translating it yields CASSLQAHTEAFF.

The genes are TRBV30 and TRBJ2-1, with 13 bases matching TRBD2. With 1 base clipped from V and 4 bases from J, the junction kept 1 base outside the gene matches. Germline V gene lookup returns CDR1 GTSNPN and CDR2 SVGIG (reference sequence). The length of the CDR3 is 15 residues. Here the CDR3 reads CAWSGLAGGYNEQFF. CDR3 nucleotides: TGTGCCTGGAGTGGACTAGCGGGGGGTTACAATGAGCAGTTCTTC. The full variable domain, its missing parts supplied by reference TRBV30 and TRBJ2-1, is SQTIHQWPATLVQPVGSPLSLECTVEGTSNPNLYWYRQAAGRGLQLLFYSVGIGQISSEVPQNLSASRPQDRQFILSSKKLLLSDSGFYLCAWSGLAGGYNEQFFGPGTRLTVL.

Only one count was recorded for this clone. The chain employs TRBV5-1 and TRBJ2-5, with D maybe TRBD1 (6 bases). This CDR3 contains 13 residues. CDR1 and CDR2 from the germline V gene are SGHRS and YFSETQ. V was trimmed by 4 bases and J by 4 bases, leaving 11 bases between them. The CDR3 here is CASSLGQRETQYF. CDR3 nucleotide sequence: TGCGCCAGCAGCCTCGGACAGAGAGAGACCCAGTACTTC.

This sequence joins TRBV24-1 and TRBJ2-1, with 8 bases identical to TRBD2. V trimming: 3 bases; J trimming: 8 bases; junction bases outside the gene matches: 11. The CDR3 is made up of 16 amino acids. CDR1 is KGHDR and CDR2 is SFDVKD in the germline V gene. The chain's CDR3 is CATSDPSGGARDEQFF. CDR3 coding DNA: TGTGCCACCAGTGATCCCAGCGGGGGCGCAAGGGATGAGCAGTTCTTC.

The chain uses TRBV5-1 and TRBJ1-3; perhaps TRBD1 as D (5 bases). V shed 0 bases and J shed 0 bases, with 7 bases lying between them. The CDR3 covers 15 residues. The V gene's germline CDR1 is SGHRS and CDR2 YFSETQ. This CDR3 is CASSLAGFSGNTIYF. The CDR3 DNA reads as TGCGCCAGCAGCTTGGCAGGGTTCTCTGGAAACACCATATATTTT.

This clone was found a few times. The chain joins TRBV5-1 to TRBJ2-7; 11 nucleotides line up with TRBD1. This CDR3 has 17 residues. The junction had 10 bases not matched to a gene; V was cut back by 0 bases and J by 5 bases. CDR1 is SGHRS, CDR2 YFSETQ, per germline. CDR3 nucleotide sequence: TGCGCCAGCAGCTTGGCCTCGGGGGGACAGGGGGGCCACGAGCAGTACTTC. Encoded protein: CASSLASGGQGGHEQYF.

CDR3 sequence (DNA): TGTGCCAGCAGCGGCCCGGGACAACAATTGGGTGGCTACACCTTC. Amino acids: CASSGPGQQLGGYTF. The V and J genes are TRBV5-4 and TRBJ1-2; the D gene is possibly TRBD1 (6 bases). V was cut by 4 bases and J by 7 bases, with 20 bases left in between. The CDR3 covers 15 residues. CDR1 and CDR2 (germline): SGHNT, YYREEE (reference sequence).

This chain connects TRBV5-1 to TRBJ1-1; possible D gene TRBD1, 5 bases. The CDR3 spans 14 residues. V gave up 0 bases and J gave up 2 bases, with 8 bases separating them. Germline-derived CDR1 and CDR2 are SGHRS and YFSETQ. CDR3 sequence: CASSLVGPNTEAFF. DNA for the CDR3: TGCGCCAGCAGCTTGGTGGGGCCAAACACTGAAGCTTTCTTT.

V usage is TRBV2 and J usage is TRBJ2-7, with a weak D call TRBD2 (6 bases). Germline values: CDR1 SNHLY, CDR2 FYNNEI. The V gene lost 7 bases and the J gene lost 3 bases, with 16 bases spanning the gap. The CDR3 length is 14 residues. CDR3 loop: CASTRGDSFYEQYF. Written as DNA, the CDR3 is TGTGCCAGCACCCGAGGGGACTCTTTCTACGAGCAGTACTTC.

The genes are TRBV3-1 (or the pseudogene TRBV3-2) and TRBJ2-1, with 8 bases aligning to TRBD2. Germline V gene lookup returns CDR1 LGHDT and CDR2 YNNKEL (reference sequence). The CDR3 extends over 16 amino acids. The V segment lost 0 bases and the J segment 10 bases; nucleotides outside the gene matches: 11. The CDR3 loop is CASSQEGPGGIREQFF. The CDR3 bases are TGTGCCAGCAGCCAAGAGGGCCCGGGGGGGATACGGGAGCAGTTCTTC.

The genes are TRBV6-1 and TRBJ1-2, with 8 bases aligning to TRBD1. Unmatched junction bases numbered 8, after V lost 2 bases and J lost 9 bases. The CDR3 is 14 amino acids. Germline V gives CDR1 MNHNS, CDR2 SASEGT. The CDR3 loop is CASSESDRGGSYTF. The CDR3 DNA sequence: TGTGCCAGCAGTGAATCCGACAGGGGAGGAAGCTACACCTTC.

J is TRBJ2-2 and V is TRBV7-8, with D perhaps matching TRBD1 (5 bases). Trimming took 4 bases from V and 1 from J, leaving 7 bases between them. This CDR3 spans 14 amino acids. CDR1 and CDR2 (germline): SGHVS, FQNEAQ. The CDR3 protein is CASSYDRNTGELFF. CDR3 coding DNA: TGTGCCAGCAGCTACGACAGGAACACCGGGGAGCTGTTTTTT.

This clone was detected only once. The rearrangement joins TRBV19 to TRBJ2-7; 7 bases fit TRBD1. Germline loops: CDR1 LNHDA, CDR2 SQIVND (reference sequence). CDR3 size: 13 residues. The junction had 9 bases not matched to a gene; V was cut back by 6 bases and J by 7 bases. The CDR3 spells CASSIDRVGEQYF. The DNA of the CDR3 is TGTGCCAGTAGCATCGACAGGGTGGGGGAGCAGTACTTC.

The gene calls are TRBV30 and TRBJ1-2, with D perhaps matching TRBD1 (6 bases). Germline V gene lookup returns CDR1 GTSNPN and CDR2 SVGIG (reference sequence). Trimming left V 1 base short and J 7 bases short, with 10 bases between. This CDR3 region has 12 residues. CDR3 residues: CAWSEDRFGYTF. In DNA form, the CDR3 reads TGTGCCTGGAGTGAAGACAGGTTTGGCTACACCTTC.

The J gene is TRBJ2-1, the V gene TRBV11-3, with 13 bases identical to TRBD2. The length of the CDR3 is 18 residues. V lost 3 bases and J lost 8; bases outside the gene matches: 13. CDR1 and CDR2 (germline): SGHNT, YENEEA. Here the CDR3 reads CASSFSLLAGGPVDEQFF. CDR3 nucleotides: TGTGCCAGCAGCTTCTCGCTACTAGCGGGGGGGCCTGTGGATGAGCAGTTCTTC. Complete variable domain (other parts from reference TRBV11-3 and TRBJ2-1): EAGVVQSPRYKIIEKKQPVAFWCNPISGHNTLYWYLQNLGQGPELLIRYENEEAVDDSQLPKDRFSAERLKGVDSTLKIQPAELGDSAVYLCASSFSLLAGGPVDEQFFGPGTRLTVL.

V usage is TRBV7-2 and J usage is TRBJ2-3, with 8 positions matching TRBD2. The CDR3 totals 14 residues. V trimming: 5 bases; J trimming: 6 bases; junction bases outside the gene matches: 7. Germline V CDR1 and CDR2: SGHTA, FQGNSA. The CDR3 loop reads CASSSRLARDTQYF. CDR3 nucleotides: TGTGCCAGCAGCAGCAGACTAGCGCGGGATACGCAGTATTTT.

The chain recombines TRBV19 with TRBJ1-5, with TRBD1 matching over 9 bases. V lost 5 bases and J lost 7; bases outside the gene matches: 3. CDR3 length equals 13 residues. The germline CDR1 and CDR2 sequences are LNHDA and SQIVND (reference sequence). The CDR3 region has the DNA TGTGCCAGTAGTCCGGACAGGGGACAGCCCCAGCATTTT. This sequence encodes CASSPDRGQPQHF.